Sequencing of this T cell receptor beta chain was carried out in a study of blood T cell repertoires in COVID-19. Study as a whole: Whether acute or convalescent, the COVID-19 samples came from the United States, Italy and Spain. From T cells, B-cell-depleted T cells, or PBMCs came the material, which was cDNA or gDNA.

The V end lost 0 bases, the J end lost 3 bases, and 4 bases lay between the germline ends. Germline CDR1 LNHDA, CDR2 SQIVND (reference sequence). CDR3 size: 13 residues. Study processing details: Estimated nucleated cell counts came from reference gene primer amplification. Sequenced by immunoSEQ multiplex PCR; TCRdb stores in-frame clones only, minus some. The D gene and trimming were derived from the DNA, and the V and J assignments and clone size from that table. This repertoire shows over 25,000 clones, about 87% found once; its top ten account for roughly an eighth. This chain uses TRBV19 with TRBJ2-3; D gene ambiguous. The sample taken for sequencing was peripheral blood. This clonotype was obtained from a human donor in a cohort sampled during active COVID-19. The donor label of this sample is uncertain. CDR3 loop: CASSIDLTDTQYF. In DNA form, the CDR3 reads TGTGCCAGTAGTATAGATCTGACAGATACGCAGTATTTT.